This TCR beta chain comes out of a study of shared clonotypes between healthy human individuals. About this clone: The likely explanation is a read error, given a far larger clone one base away. Distinct nucleotide sequences in the sample also encode this CDR3.

Clones were read by immunoSEQ multiplex PCR, and TCRdb kept only the in-frame ones, dropping some. The sample shows 450,000 to 650,000 clones, around three quarters of them seen only once. CDR1 SQVTM and CDR2 ANQGSEA come from the germline V gene. V was cut by 3 bases and J by 1 base, with 6 bases left in between. The length of the CDR3 is 12 residues. The sequence was collected from a woman aged 40 to 55 in good health. Some clones in this sample may be carry-over from other donors' samples. The sequenced material came from PBMCs. The chain employs TRBV29-1 and TRBJ1-2; D remains ambiguous. CDR3 in amino acids: CSVEDHNYGYTF. The CDR3 nucleotides read TGCAGCGTTGAGGACCATAACTATGGCTACACCTTC.